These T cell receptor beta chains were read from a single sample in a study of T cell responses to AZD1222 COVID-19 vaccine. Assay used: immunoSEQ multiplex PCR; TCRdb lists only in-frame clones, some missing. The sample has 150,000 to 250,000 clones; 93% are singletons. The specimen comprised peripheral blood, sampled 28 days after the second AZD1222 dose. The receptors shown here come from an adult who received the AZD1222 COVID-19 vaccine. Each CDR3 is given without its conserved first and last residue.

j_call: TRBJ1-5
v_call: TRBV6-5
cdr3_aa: ASRRGGTGNQPQH

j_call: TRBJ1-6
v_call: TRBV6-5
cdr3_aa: ASRYSRQDNSPLH

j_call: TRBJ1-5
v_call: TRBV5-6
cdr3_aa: ASSLTGDYQPQH

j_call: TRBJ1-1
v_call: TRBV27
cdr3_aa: ASTGRRDTEAF

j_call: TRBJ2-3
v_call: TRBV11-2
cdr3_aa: ASSLAGSGVHTDTQY

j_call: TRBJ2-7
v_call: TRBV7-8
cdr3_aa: ASSSTGGGYEQY

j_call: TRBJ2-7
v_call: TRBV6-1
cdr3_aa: ASREALMSYEQY

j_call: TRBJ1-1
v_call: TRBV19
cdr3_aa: ASSMGGRTEAF

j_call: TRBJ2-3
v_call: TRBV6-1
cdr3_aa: ASSERDTQY

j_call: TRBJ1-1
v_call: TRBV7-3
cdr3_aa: ASSEKGGLLSEAF

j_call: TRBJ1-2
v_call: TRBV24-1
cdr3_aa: ATSERQGSGYT

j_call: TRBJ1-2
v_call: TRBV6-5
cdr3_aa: ASSYSIQGTNYGYT

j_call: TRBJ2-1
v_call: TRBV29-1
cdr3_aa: SVATTPYNEQF

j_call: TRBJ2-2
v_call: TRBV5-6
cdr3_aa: ASSRLLAGELF

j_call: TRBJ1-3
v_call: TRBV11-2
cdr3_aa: ASSGGNTIY

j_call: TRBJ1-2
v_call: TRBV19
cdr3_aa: ASRVKGGKGNYGYT

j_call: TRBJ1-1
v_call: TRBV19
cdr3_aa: ASSPQGRNTEAF

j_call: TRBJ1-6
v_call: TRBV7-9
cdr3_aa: ASSPGTAVYNSPLH

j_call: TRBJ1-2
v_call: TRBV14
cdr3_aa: ASSQALWGGYT

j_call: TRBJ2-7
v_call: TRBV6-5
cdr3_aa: ASSYSAGDSYEQY

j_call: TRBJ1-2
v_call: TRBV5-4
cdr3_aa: ASSLNTYGYT

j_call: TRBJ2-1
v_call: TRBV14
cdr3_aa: ASSQGTDAGTSGYNEQF

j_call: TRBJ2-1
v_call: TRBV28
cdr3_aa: AAGFRTGNNEQF

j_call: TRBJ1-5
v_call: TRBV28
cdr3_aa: ASSPAGTGSNQPQH

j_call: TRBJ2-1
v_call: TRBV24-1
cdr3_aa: ATSTPPRDEQF